This is a list of T cell receptor beta chains from one sample in a study of CD8 T cells in ankylosing spondylitis. TCRdb independently ran MiXCR on the 5' RACE reads; one entry per CDR3 protein. The sample lists about 150,000 distinct CDR3 sequences, around 43% occurring once. Material: synovial fluid, either unsorted or a sorted T cell fraction (not recorded which). Receptors were obtained from a male donor with ankylosing spondylitis. CDR3s include the opening cysteine and the closing phenylalanine or tryptophan. The D gene is left open where the match is weak. The size entry is marked missing in some rows and otherwise reads once, few, many or a size class.

clone size | J gene | V gene | D gene | CDR3 protein | CDR3 DNA
NA | TRBJ1-4 | TRBV7-9 | NA | CASSLGATNEKLFF | TGTGCCAGCAGCTTGGGGGCAACTAATGAAAAACTGTTTTTT
NA | TRBJ2-2 | TRBV27 | TRBD2 | CASSLWASGSPRNTGELFF | TGTGCCAGCAGTTTATGGGCTAGCGGGAGCCCCCGGAACACCGGGGAGCTGTTTTTT
NA | TRBJ2-7 | TRBV12-3/TRBV12-4 | NA | CASSPYPTESYEQYF | TGTGCCAGCAGTCCATACCCGACAGAATCCTACGAGCAGTACTTC
NA | TRBJ2-1 | TRBV7-6 | TRBD2 | CASSKPSGGTYNEQFF | TGTGCCAGCAGCAAACCTAGCGGGGGGACGTACAATGAGCAGTTCTTC
many | TRBJ1-3 | TRBV20-1 | NA | CSAGGVWGNTIYF | TGCAGTGCTGGGGGCGTATGGGGAAACACCATATATTTT
many | TRBJ2-1 | TRBV11-3 | NA | CASSLGGENYNEQFF | TGTGCCAGCAGCTTAGGAGGGGAAAACTACAATGAGCAGTTCTTC
NA | TRBJ2-7 | TRBV21-1 | NA | CASNVRQEDIYEQYF | TGTGCCAGCAACGTAAGACAGGAGGATATATACGAGCAGTACTTC
few | TRBJ2-5 | TRBV11-2 | NA | CASSLLEAPFFKTQYF | TGTGCCAGCAGCTTACTTGAGGCTCCCTTTTTCAAGACCCAGTACTTC
NA | TRBJ2-1 | TRBV5-1 | NA | CASSSPRWVFGDEQFF | TGCGCCAGCAGTTCCCCGAGATGGGTCTTTGGAGATGAGCAGTTCTTC
few | TRBJ2-3 | TRBV12-3/TRBV12-4 | NA | CASSRASPDTQYF | TGTGCCAGCAGTCGGGCGAGCCCAGATACGCAGTATTTT
NA | TRBJ1-1 | TRBV6-2/TRBV6-3 | NA | CASSYAGNEAFF | TGTGCCAGCAGTTACGCAGGGAATGAAGCTTTCTTT
NA | TRBJ2-2 | TRBV2 | TRBD2 | CASSGIAGANTGELFF | TGTGCCAGCAGTGGAATAGCGGGAGCGAACACCGGGGAGCTGTTTTTT
NA | TRBJ2-4 | TRBV12-3/TRBV12-4 | NA | CASSFWQGPKNIQYF | TGTGCCAGCAGTTTTTGGCAGGGGCCCAAAAACATTCAGTACTTC
NA | TRBJ2-2 | TRBV4-1 | NA | CASSQVGRTGELFF | TGCGCCAGCAGCCAAGTAGGAAGGACCGGGGAGCTGTTTTTT
NA | TRBJ2-1 | TRBV7-7 | NA | CASSFIKGRSSYNEQFF | TGTGCTAGCAGCTTTATTAAAGGGCGGAGCTCCTACAATGAGCAGTTCTTC
NA | TRBJ2-7 | TRBV7-8 | TRBD2 | CASSLARGRADEQYF | TGTGCCAGCAGCTTAGCACGCGGGAGGGCGGATGAGCAGTACTTC
NA | TRBJ2-1 | TRBV29-1 | NA | CSVESGLRPNEQFF | TGCAGCGTTGAAAGTGGGTTAAGACCAAATGAGCAGTTCTTC
NA | TRBJ2-3 | TRBV27 | NA | CASSRTRGAVQDTQYF | TGTGCCAGCAGCCGAACCCGGGGGGCGGTCCAGGATACGCAGTATTTT
NA | TRBJ2-1 | TRBV3-1 | NA | CASSQEDGRSYNEQFF | TGTGCCAGCAGCCAAGAAGATGGTCGGTCCTACAATGAGCAGTTCTTC
NA | TRBJ2-2 | TRBV5-1 | NA | CASSLGPGARTGELFF | TGCGCCAGCAGCTTGGGGCCAGGGGCGCGGACCGGGGAGCTGTTTTTT
NA | TRBJ2-7 | TRBV12-3/TRBV12-4 | TRBD1 | CASTEDRGDEQYF | TGTGCCAGCACTGAGGACAGGGGAGACGAGCAGTACTTC
NA | TRBJ2-7 | TRBV20-1 | NA | CSARDCLHHCEQYF | TGCAGTGCTAGAGACTGTCTACACCACTGCGAGCAGTACTTC
NA | TRBJ1-2 | TRBV27 | TRBD1 | CASSPRTGGYTF | TGTGCCAGCAGTCCGCGGACAGGGGGCTACACCTTC
NA | TRBJ2-3 | TRBV20-1 | NA | CSARGAGGPDTQYF | TGCAGTGCTCGGGGGGCAGGGGGCCCAGATACGCAGTATTTT
NA | TRBJ1-1 | TRBV7-6 | NA | CASSLVLGVTEAFF | TGTGCCAGCAGCTTAGTTCTAGGGGTCACTGAAGCTTTCTTT
NA | TRBJ2-1 | TRBV6-5 | NA | CASSSTQEGNSYNEQFF | TGTGCCAGCAGTTCGACCCAGGAAGGAAACTCCTACAATGAGCAGTTCTTC
NA | TRBJ1-1 | TRBV7-8 | NA | CASSLFPFLNTEAFF | TGTGCCAGCAGCTTATTCCCCTTCCTGAACACTGAAGCTTTCTTT
once | TRBJ2-2 | TRBV24-1 | NA | CATSDLPGRLSSGELFF | TGTGCCACCAGTGATTTGCCGGGGCGATTATCGTCCGGGGAGCTGTTTTTT
many | TRBJ2-7 | TRBV28 | NA | CASRLPGGATYEQYF | TGTGCCAGCAGACTACCCGGAGGGGCGACCTACGAGCAGTACTTC
NA | TRBJ2-3 | TRBV10-2 | NA | CASGAGTTDTQYF | TGCGCCAGCGGGGCAGGAACCACAGATACGCAGTATTTT
few | TRBJ1-5 | TRBV27 | NA | CASSILRPQHF | TGTGCCAGCAGTATCTTGCGGCCCCAGCATTTT
once | TRBJ2-7 | TRBV5-6 | NA | CASRSTRRERPYEQYF | TGTGCCAGCAGATCTACCCGACGCGAGCGGCCCTACGAGCAGTACTTC
NA | TRBJ1-5 | TRBV12-3/TRBV12-4 | NA | CASSPGSGGPQHF | TGTGCCAGCAGTCCCGGTAGTGGCGGGCCCCAGCATTTT
NA | TRBJ2-7 | TRBV5-1 | NA | CASSSLFRGYEQYF | TGCGCCAGCAGCTCACTTTTCAGAGGCTACGAGCAGTACTTC
NA | TRBJ1-1 | TRBV6-5 | TRBD1 | CASSHLVDRTEAFF | TGTGCCAGCAGTCACCTGGTGGACAGGACTGAAGCTTTCTTT
NA | TRBJ2-7 | TRBV27 | TRBD2 | CASSPSGSFEQYF | TGTGCCAGCAGCCCTAGCGGGAGTTTCGAGCAGTACTTC
NA | TRBJ2-7 | TRBV7-9 | TRBD1 | CASKDRDYEQYF | TGTGCCAGCAAAGACAGGGACTACGAGCAGTACTTC
NA | TRBJ1-2 | TRBV6-5 | NA | CASSYSSANYGYTF | TGTGCCAGCAGTTACTCCTCAGCTAACTATGGCTACACCTTC
NA | TRBJ2-5 | TRBV12-3/TRBV12-4 | TRBD1 | CASSSDNGTEETQYF | TGTGCCAGCAGTTCAGATAATGGGACAGAAGAGACCCAGTACTTC
few | TRBJ2-6 | TRBV28 | TRBD1 | CASTRQGAGANVLTF | TGTGCCAGCACACGACAGGGGGCTGGGGCCAACGTCCTGACTTTC
NA | TRBJ1-5 | TRBV11-2 | TRBD1 | CASSSTRLLDRGRSVHQPQHF | TGTGCCAGCAGCTCGACTCGGCTATTGGACAGGGGGCGGTCCGTGCATCAGCCCCAGCATTTT
NA | TRBJ2-7 | TRBV10-3 | NA | CAISEPGLRPYEQYF | TGTGCCATCAGTGAGCCGGGACTTAGGCCCTACGAGCAGTACTTC
NA | TRBJ2-6 | TRBV5-6 | TRBD1 | CASSYQTGDFSGANVLTF | TGTGCCAGCAGCTACCAGACAGGGGACTTCTCTGGGGCCAACGTCCTGACTTTC
few | TRBJ2-3 | TRBV7-9 | TRBD2 | CASSKAGISTDTQYF | TGTGCCAGCAGCAAAGCGGGAATATCCACAGATACGCAGTATTTT